This TCR beta chain was retrieved from a study of CD8 T cells in Susac syndrome. As for the study in general: Among the Susac syndrome patients who underwent sequencing, about six had clinically active disease, while about 8 of them were in remission. Points from the study as a whole: When the CD4+ T cell repertoires of patients with Susac syndrome were examined, they did not show any clonal expansion.

With random hexamers, 0.5 to 1 ug RNA was reverse transcribed. The CDR3 of TCR beta was amplified by immunoSEQ multiplex PCR across 54 Vbeta and 13 Jbeta. TCRdb ran MiXCR on the immunoSEQ multiplex PCR reads and lists one entry per CDR3 protein. Here the sample spans over 150,000 distinct CDR3 sequences, around 94% being singletons. Negative isolation was used for CD8+ and CD4+ T cells and FACS enrichment for TEMRA cells. V lost 10 bases and J lost 7; bases outside the gene matches: 15. Germline CDR1 is MNHNY and CDR2 is SVGAGI (reference sequence). The CDR3 totals 16 residues. Worth noting for this clonotype: The antigen is unknown.

The V gene is TRBV6-6, the J gene TRBJ1-6; the match to TRBD1 covers 8 bases. Material for sequencing was CD4+ T cells from PBMCs. The receptor's source is a human donor with Susac syndrome. CDR3: CATIYRGGRINSPLHF. The DNA for the CDR3 is TGTGCCACCATCTACAGGGGGGGCAGGATCAATTCACCCCTCCACTTT.